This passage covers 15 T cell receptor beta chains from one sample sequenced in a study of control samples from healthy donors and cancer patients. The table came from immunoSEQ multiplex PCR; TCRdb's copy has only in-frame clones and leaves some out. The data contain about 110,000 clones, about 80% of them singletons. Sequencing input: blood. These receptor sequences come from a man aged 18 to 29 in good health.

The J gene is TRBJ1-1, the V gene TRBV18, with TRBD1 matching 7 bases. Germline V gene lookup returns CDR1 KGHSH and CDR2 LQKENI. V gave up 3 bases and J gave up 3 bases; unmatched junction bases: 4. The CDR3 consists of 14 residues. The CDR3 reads CASSPQTGDTEAFF. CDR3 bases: TGTGCCAGCTCACCCCAAACAGGGGACACTGAAGCTTTCTTT.

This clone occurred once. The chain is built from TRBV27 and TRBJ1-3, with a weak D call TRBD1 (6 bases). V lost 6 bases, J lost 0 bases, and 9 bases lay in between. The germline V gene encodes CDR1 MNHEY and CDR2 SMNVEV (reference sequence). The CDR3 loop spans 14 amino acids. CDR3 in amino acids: CASRLTGSGNTIYF. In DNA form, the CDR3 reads TGTGCCAGCAGATTGACAGGCTCTGGAAACACCATATATTTT.

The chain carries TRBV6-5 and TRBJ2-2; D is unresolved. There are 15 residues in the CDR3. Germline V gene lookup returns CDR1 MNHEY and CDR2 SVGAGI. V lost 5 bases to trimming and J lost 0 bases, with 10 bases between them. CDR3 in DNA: TGTGCCAGCAGTCCGGACGGTCCGAACACCGGGGAGCTGTTTTTT. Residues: CASSPDGPNTGELFF.

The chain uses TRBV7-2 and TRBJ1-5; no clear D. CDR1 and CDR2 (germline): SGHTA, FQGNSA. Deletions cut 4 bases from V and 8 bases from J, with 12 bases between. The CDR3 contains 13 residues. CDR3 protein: CASSSGPQEPQHF. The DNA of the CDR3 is TGTGCCAGCAGCTCCGGGCCTCAGGAGCCCCAGCATTTT.

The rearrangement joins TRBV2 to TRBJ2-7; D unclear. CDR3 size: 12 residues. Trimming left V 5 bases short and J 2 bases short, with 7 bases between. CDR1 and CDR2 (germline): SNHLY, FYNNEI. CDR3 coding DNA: TGTGCCAGCAGTCCCACACCCTACGAGCAGTACTTC. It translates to CASSPTPYEQYF.

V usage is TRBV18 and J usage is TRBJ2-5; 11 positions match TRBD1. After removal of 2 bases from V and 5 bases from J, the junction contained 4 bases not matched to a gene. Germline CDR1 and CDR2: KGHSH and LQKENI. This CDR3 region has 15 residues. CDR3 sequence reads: CASSPGQGAGETQYF. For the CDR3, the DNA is TGTGCCAGCTCACCAGGACAGGGGGCAGGGGAGACCCAGTACTTC.

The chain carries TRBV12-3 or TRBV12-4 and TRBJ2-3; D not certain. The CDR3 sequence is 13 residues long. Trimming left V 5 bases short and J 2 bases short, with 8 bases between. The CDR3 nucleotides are TGTGCCAGCAGTAACCTCCTCACAGATACGCAGTATTTT. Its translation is CASSNLLTDTQYF.

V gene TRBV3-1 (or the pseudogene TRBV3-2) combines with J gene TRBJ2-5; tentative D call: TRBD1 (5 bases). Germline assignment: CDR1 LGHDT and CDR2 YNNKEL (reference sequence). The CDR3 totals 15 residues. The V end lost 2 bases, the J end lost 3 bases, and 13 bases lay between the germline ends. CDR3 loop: CASSQRGAREETQYF. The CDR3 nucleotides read TGTGCCAGCAGCCAACGTGGGGCTAGGGAAGAGACCCAGTACTTC.

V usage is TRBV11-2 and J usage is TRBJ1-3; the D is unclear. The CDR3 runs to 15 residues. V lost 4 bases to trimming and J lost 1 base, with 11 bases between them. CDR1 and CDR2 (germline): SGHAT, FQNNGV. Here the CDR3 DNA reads TGTGCCAGCAGCTCCGGGCCTTTTTCTGGAAACACCATATATTTT. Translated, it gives CASSSGPFSGNTIYF.

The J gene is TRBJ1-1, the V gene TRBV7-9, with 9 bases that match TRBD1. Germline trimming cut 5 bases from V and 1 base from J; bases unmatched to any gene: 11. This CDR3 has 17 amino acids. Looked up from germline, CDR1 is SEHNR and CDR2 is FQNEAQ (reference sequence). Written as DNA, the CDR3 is TGTGCCAGCAGCCCGGGACAGGGCATTAAGAGGAACACTGAAGCTTTCTTT. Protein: CASSPGQGIKRNTEAFF.

In DNA form, the CDR3 reads TGTGCCTGGACCCTAACCCTAGACACCATATATTTT. Translation: CAWTLTLDTIYF. The genes are TRBV30 and TRBJ1-3; unclear D gene. V was trimmed by 4 bases and J by 8 bases, leaving 12 bases between them. The CDR3 loop spans 12 amino acids. The germline gives CDR1 GTSNPN, CDR2 SVGIG (reference sequence).

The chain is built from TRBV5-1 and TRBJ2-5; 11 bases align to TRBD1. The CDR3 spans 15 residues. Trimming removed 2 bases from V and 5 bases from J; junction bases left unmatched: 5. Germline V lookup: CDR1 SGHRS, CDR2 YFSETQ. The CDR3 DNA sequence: TGCGCCAGCAGCTTTGGACAGGGGGCTATGGAGACCCAGTACTTC. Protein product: CASSFGQGAMETQYF.

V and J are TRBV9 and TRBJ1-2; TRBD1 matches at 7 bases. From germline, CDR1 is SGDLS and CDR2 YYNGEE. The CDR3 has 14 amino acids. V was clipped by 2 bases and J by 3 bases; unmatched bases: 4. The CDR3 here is CASSVSGTDYGYTF. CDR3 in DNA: TGTGCCAGCAGCGTCTCCGGGACAGACTATGGCTACACCTTC.

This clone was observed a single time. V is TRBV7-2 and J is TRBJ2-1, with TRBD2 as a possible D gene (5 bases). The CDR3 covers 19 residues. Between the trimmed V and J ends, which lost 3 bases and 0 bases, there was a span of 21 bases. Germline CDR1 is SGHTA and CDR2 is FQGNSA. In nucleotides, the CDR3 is TGTGCCAGCAGCTTCCTTACCTACCTCCCGGGGAGCTCCTACAATGAGCAGTTCTTC. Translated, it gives CASSFLTYLPGSSYNEQFF.

The chain's CDR3 is CASSPRGENIQYF. CDR3 in DNA: TGTGCCAGCAGCCCTCGGGGGGAAAACATTCAGTACTTC. J is TRBJ2-4 and V is TRBV11-2, with 7 bases aligning to TRBD2. Germline assignment: CDR1 SGHAT and CDR2 FQNNGV. The CDR3 length is 13 residues. V lost 5 bases and J lost 5; bases outside the gene matches: 3.